The sequence of this T cell receptor beta chain was determined in a study of identical twins (dated by TCRdb to about 2016). Some background on the complete study: To test whether fetal clonotypes persist, this study deep-sequenced TCR alpha and beta repertoires from monozygotic twins, from unrelated adults of various ages, and from cord blood. To rule out contamination, the twin experiments were replicated at different times with different library preparation protocols. Results and caveats for the whole study, not just this receptor: In beta out-of-frame sequences, excess twin sharing was weaker, because having fewer shared sequences lowered the signal-to-noise ratio. Zero-insertion analyses could be partly confounded by invariant T cells such as MAIT and iNKT, though diverse VJ usage argued against such confounding for most clonotypes. Out-of-frame TCR alpha sharing in monozygotic twins was systematically underestimated by recombination models, whereas sharing between unrelated individuals was in agreement with the recombination models. Fewer insertions were carried by abundant cord blood beta clonotypes; a weaker similar trend was observed in young adult naive repertoires, while no such trend was observed in memory repertoires. Conclusions relied on cross-sectional statistical analysis, since the same donors could not be followed over many years. Out-of-frame TCR alpha sequences shared between twins showed an excess of low generation-probability sequences compared with coincidental sharing between unrelated individuals.

For CDR1 and CDR2, the germline V gene (reference sequence) lists DFQATT and SNEGSKA. The CDR3 measures 11 amino acids from cysteine to phenylalanine. The entry retains the CDR3 DNA only, 33 bases that are in frame from base 1. V was cut back by 4 bases and J by 6 bases, leaving a gap of 7 bases between them. Comment on this clonotype: Its recognized antigen is unknown. Base qualities are not provided; no much larger clone lies one nucleotide away.

Library generation was performed with 5' RACE. The data were produced on an Illumina HiSeq 2000. Template switching added a universal primer binding site, and the final cDNA carried a unique molecular identifier that allowed TCR cDNA molecules to be counted accurately. Specific primers in the conserved constant-segment region were used to synthesize first-strand cDNA for TCR alpha and beta chains. To control for contamination, every cDNA library carried two barcodes: a SMART-Mk sample barcode plus Illumina barcodes. TruSeq adapter sequences along with Illumina sample barcodes were introduced in two successive PCR steps. The TCR alpha and beta cDNA libraries were sequenced on the Illumina HiSeq platform using custom primers. Concerning the study's data processing: Unique molecular identifiers were extracted from raw reads with MiGEC, and CDR3 positions were determined with MiXCR. For each individual, recombination models were inferred using an EM algorithm with the repgenHMM and IGoR tools. The analysis of shared clonotypes was done with the tcR package in R, with sharing normalized by the product of cloneset sizes. To study raw recombination free of thymic and clonal selection effects, out-of-frame nonproductive sequences were analyzed. TCRdb ran its own pipeline on the public reads, namely fastp trimming at Q25 and MiXCR clone calling, and kept in-frame beta chains. All rows with the same CDR3 protein become a single entry with the most common DNA and genes. It is TCRdb's table, rather than the study itself, that gives the V and J calls and clone size. For this sample there are 650,000 to 750,000 distinct CDR3 sequences; around 20% appear just once. Together, the top ten hold roughly 4% of the sample.

All donors were healthy Caucasians. The twin cohort comprised three pairs of female monozygotic twins, all aged roughly 18 to 30 years. RNA for TCR libraries was isolated from peripheral blood mononuclear cells. These data were also reused for a study on T cells expressing NK-cell markers. Taken from the second paper: Under 10 donors provided sorted CD3+CD56+NKG2C+, CD3+CD56+NKG2C- and CD3+CD56-NKG2C+ T-cell subsets, whose TCR beta-chain repertoires were profiled. Seven of the eight sequenced donors were HCMV-seropositive and one was HCMV-seronegative. To restrict sorting to alphabetaTCR-expressing T cells, an anti-gammadeltaTCR antibody was added in several experiments. In six donors, the dominant CD3+CD56+NKG2C+ clonotypes were among the top 10 CD8+ clonotypes and accounted for about 1.0-8% of CD8+ T cells. Those dominant clonotypes were again the most abundant among CD3+CD56-NKG2C+ cells in a handful of donors, at about 25-60.1%. Whether the expanded NKG2C-expressing T cell clones were specific for HCMV antigens remained unclear. Randomly selected healthy volunteers, three men and five women, were used as the eight sequenced donors. To determine HCMV serostatus, a commercial ELISA kit was used to detect HCMV-specific IgG in serum. For about six donors, bulk peripheral blood T-cell repertoires were additionally sequenced from unsorted PBMC. MIGEC was used to demultiplex reads and group reads by UMI, and MiTCR was used to assemble and quantify clonotypes. Only TCR cDNA sequences supported by at least two reads were kept to exclude erroneous sequences. The tcR package was used for downstream repertoire analysis, with clonotypes matched between fractions based on CDR3 nucleotide sequence plus V segment. VDJmatch was used to annotate antigen specificity against VDJdb, with one amino acid substitution in CDR3 permitted.

Sequenced material: PBMCs. This receptor chain uses TRBV20-1 and TRBJ2-1; the D gene assignment is ambiguous. The sequence came from a woman aged 18-29 years in good health. The DNA is as follows: TGCAGTGCTACCGACGCCAATGAGCAGTTCTTC. It is translated as CSATDANEQFF.